Listed below are T cell receptor beta chains from one sample, sequenced in a study of CD8 T cells in Susac syndrome. TCRdb re-called the immunoSEQ multiplex PCR reads through MiXCR, storing one row per CDR3 protein. The sample comprises around 59,000 distinct CDR3 sequences, approximately 92% of which are singletons, and 0.2% rests with the top ten. Sample: CD8+ T cells from PBMCs. The receptor set was obtained from a human donor in good health. Each CDR3 is given with its conserved first and last residue. D genes are given only for firm matches. Where a row states a size, it is once, few, many or the class of an expanded clone; other rows omit it.

d_call | clone_size | j_call | v_call | cdr3_aa | cdr3_nt
TRBD2 | - | TRBJ2-2 | TRBV6-1 | CASIPGLAGAYTGELFF | TGTGCCAGCATTCCGGGACTAGCGGGGGCCTACACCGGGGAGCTGTTTTTT
TRBD2 | - | TRBJ2-1 | TRBV6-2/TRBV6-3 | CASSYGLLLAGGMDEQFF | TGTGCCAGCAGTTACGGGCTTCTCCTAGCGGGGGGAATGGATGAGCAGTTCTTC
- | - | TRBJ2-1 | TRBV15 | CATSRDWGEGALIYNEQFF | TGTGCCACCAGCAGAGATTGGGGGGAGGGGGCGTTGATTTACAATGAGCAGTTCTTC
- | - | TRBJ2-2 | TRBV6-5 | CASSLYGSGELFF | TGTGCCAGCAGTTTATACGGGTCCGGGGAGCTGTTTTTT
- | - | TRBJ2-3 | TRBV10-1 | CASSESAGIPTDTQYF | TGCGCCAGCAGTGAGTCGGCGGGGATTCCCACAGATACGCAGTATTTT
TRBD1 | - | TRBJ1-1 | TRBV5-1 | CASSSGQGLNTEAFF | TGCGCCAGCAGCTCAGGACAGGGTTTGAACACTGAAGCTTTCTTT
- | - | TRBJ1-6 | TRBV28 | CASGLTYNSPLHF | TGTGCCAGCGGGTTAACCTATAATTCACCCCTCCACTTT
- | once | TRBJ2-2 | TRBV27 | CASSSLNTGELFF | TGTGCCAGCAGTTCCCTGAACACCGGGGAGCTGTTTTTT
- | - | TRBJ1-2 | TRBV4-3 | CASSLDGGTYGYTF | TGCGCCAGCAGCCTGGACGGAGGAACTTATGGCTACACCTTC
TRBD2 | - | TRBJ2-7 | TRBV5-1 | CASSPWGGGLYEQYF | TGCGCCAGCAGCCCCTGGGGCGGGGGGCTCTACGAGCAGTACTTC
- | - | TRBJ2-7 | TRBV20-1 | CSARDLLGTEQYF | TGCAGTGCTAGAGATCTTCTGGGTACCGAGCAGTACTTC
- | - | TRBJ2-1 | TRBV6-5 | CASSYSERSSYNEQFF | TGTGCCAGCAGTTACTCGGAAAGGAGCTCCTACAATGAGCAGTTCTTC
TRBD2 | once | TRBJ2-5 | TRBV6-2/TRBV6-3 | CASRGLGQETQYF | TGTGCCAGCAGAGGACTAGGCCAAGAGACCCAGTACTTC
- | - | TRBJ1-4 | TRBV27 | CASSPTRRQAINEKLFF | TGTGCCAGCAGTCCCACCAGACGACAGGCCATTAATGAAAAACTGTTTTTT
- | - | TRBJ1-2 | TRBV6-2/TRBV6-3 | CASTVQGRNGYTF | TGTGCCAGCACCGTACAGGGTCGGAATGGCTACACCTTC
TRBD1 | - | TRBJ2-4 | TRBV4-1 | CASSPGQGASGNIQYF | TGCGCCAGCAGCCCAGGACAGGGGGCGTCGGGAAACATTCAGTACTTC
TRBD1 | - | TRBJ2-1 | TRBV5-1 | CASSLETGGRNEQFF | TGCGCCAGCAGCTTGGAGACAGGGGGGAGGAATGAGCAGTTCTTC
TRBD1 | - | TRBJ2-1 | TRBV11-2 | CASSLGTGVFYNEQFF | TGTGCCAGCAGCTTAGGGACAGGGGTCTTCTACAATGAGCAGTTCTTC
- | - | TRBJ2-2 | TRBV7-2 | CASNEGWVNTGELFF | TGTGCCAGCAACGAAGGTTGGGTGAACACCGGGGAGCTGTTTTTT
- | - | TRBJ2-3 | TRBV2 | CASSEFLAPDTQYF | TGTGCCAGCAGTGAGTTTCTAGCGCCGGATACGCAGTATTTT
TRBD1 | once | TRBJ2-4 | TRBV2 | CASSEIGQGALLAKNIQYF | TGTGCCAGCAGTGAGATTGGACAGGGGGCTCTTCTAGCCAAAAACATTCAGTACTTC
- | - | TRBJ2-3 | TRBV4-1 | CASSQDEGNTDTQYF | TGCGCCAGCAGCCAAGATGAGGGGAACACAGATACGCAGTATTTT
- | - | TRBJ2-1 | TRBV9 | CASSERDPSYNEQFF | TGTGCCAGCAGCGAGAGGGACCCCTCCTACAATGAGCAGTTCTTC
- | once | TRBJ1-1 | TRBV6-1 | CASSLVGYTEAFF | TGTGCCAGCAGCCTTGTCGGGTACACTGAAGCTTTCTTT
- | few | TRBJ1-5 | TRBV11-1 | CASSLGGGGNQPQHF | TGTGCCAGCAGCTTGGGGGGCGGAGGCAATCAGCCCCAGCATTTT
- | - | TRBJ1-2 | TRBV27 | CASSLGSESGYTF | TGTGCCAGCAGTTTAGGTTCAGAAAGTGGCTACACCTTC
- | - | TRBJ2-2 | TRBV14 | CASSQGPFNTGELFF | TGTGCCAGCAGCCAAGGCCCGTTTAACACCGGGGAGCTGTTTTTT
- | - | TRBJ1-3 | TRBV20-1 | CSALGRSGNTIYF | TGCAGTGCCCTAGGCCGTTCTGGAAACACCATATATTTT
- | - | TRBJ2-3 | TRBV20-1 | CSAKVEDTQYF | TGCAGTGCTAAGGTGGAAGATACGCAGTATTTT
TRBD1 | - | TRBJ2-5 | TRBV7-9 | CASSSPGRDRGEGTQYF | TGTGCCAGCAGCTCGCCTGGCCGGGACAGGGGTGAGGGGACCCAGTACTTC
- | - | TRBJ1-1 | TRBV6-1 | CASMDTEAFF | TGTGCCAGCATGGACACTGAAGCTTTCTTT
TRBD2 | - | TRBJ2-3 | TRBV4-1 | CASSRGGVPDTQYF | TGCGCCAGCAGCCGGGGGGGAGTTCCAGATACGCAGTATTTT
- | - | TRBJ2-7 | TRBV15 | CATSRDEVRGAFLEQYF | TGTGCCACCAGCAGAGATGAGGTTCGGGGGGCTTTCCTCGAGCAGTACTTC
TRBD2 | - | TRBJ2-5 | TRBV4-3 | CASSPRGVIQETQYF | TGCGCCAGCAGCCCCCGGGGGGTGATCCAAGAGACCCAGTACTTC
- | - | TRBJ1-4 | TRBV10-3 | CAISEGQGLEKLFF | TGTGCCATCAGTGAGGGGCAGGGTCTAGAAAAACTGTTTTTT
- | - | TRBJ1-2 | TRBV6-5 | CASRGTAHYGYTF | TGTGCCAGCAGAGGGACCGCTCACTATGGCTACACCTTC
TRBD1 | - | TRBJ1-1 | TRBV7-3 | CASSPGTAGTEAFF | TGTGCCAGCAGCCCTGGGACAGCCGGCACTGAAGCTTTCTTT
- | - | TRBJ1-2 | TRBV12-5 | CASGLAAGLLRGYTF | TGTGCTAGTGGTTTGGCTGCGGGACTCCTACGCGGCTACACCTTC
- | few | TRBJ2-1 | TRBV11-2 | CATRWGYNEQFF | TGTGCCACTAGATGGGGGTACAATGAGCAGTTCTTC
- | few | TRBJ2-7 | TRBV29-1 | CSVLTDGSSYEQYF | TGCAGCGTGCTGACGGACGGGAGCTCCTACGAGCAGTACTTC